This paragraph reports one T cell receptor (beta chain). Its antigen is unknown. This specimen belongs to a study of response to subunit inactivated influenza vaccine. TCRdb reprocessed the RT-PCR reads via MiXCR and lists one record per CDR3 protein. The sample has about 530,000 distinct CDR3 sequences; under 15% are singletons. General observations from the study: Each seasonal flu vaccination may recruit only limited new T cells, authors suggested.

CDR1 is LNHNV, CDR2 YYDKDF, per germline (reference sequence). V was clipped by 3 bases and J by 2 bases, with 11 bases between them. The CDR3 contains 15 residues. This chain joins TRBV15 and TRBJ2-1; no reliable D call. Here the sequenced sample was PBMCs from blood, taken roughly 48 days after vaccination. The receptor's source is a middle-aged man who received an inactivated influenza vaccine. CDR3 region: CATSSSGSPYNEQFF. CDR3 nucleotides: TGTGCCACCAGCAGTTCCGGGTCCCCCTACAATGAGCAGTTCTTC. The complete variable domain, with remaining parts taken from reference TRBV15 and TRBJ2-1, reads DAMVIQNPRYQVTQFGKPVTLSCSQTLNHNVMYWYQQKSSQAPKLLFHYYDKDFNNEADTPDNFQSRRPNTSFCFLDIRSPGLGDTAMYLCATSSSGSPYNEQFFGPGTRLTVL.